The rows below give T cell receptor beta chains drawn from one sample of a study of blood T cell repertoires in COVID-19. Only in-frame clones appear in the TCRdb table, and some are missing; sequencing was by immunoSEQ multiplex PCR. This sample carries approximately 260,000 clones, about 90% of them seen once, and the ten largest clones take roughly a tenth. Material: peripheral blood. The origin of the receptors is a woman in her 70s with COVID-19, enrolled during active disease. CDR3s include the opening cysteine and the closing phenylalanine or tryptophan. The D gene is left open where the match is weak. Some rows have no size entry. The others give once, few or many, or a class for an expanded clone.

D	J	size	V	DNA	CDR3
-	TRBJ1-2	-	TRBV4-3	TGCGCCAGCAGCGATGGCCTAAACGAGGGAGGCTACACCTTC	CASSDGLNEGGYTF
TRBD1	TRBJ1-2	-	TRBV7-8	TGTGCCAGCAGCTTAACAGCAGGGGGCCCGTACACCTTC	CASSLTAGGPYTF
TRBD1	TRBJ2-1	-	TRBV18	TGTGCCAGCTCCCCGGGACAGATCAATGAGCAGTTCTTC	CASSPGQINEQFF
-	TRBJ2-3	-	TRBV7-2	TGTGCCAGCGAAGCGACTGGTTCTAGCACAGATACGCAGTATTTT	CASEATGSSTDTQYF
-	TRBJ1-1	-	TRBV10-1	TGCGCCAGCAGTGATGGGTTCAGACAGACTGAAGCTTTCTTT	CASSDGFRQTEAFF
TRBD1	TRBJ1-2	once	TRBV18	TGTGCCAGCTCACTGATGACAGGGGGCAATGGCTACACCTTC	CASSLMTGGNGYTF
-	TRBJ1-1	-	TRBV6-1	TGTGCCAGCAGTGAAGCGTCGGGGTTGGCTGAAGCTTTCTTT	CASSEASGLAEAFF
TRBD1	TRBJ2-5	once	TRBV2	TGTGCCAGCACCGGAGACAGGGCAGTCCGAGAGACCCAGTACTTC	CASTGDRAVRETQYF
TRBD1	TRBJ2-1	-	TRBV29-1	TGCAGCGTTGCCCGGGACAGGGCCTACAATGAGCAGTTCTTC	CSVARDRAYNEQFF
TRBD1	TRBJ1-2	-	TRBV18	TGTGCCAGCTCACCAAATTCCCCCGGGACAGGGGCCGGCTACACCTTC	CASSPNSPGTGAGYTF
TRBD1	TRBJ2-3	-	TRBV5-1	TGCGCCAGCAGCTTCGGGACAGAAATGCCTAGCACAGATACGCAGTATTTT	CASSFGTEMPSTDTQYF
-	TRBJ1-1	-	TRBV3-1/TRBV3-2	TGTGCCAGCAGCACAGGGTTGGAGAACACTGAAGCTTTCTTT	CASSTGLENTEAFF
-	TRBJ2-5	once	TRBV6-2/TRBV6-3	TGTGCCAGCAGTTACTCGAGGGATTGGTTGAAGACCCAGTACTTC	CASSYSRDWLKTQYF
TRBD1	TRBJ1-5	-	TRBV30	TGTGCCTGGAGTAGAGGACAGGGTGAAAATCAGCCCCAGCATTTT	CAWSRGQGENQPQHF
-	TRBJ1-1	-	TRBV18	TGTGCCAGCTCACCAAACCACTTGAACACTGAAGCTTTCTTT	CASSPNHLNTEAFF
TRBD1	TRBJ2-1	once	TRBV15	TGTGCCACCAGCGTACGGACAGGGGGTAATGAGCAGTTCTTC	CATSVRTGGNEQFF
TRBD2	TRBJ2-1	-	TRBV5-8	TGTGCCAGCAGCCCGGACAGGTCTAGCGGGAATTGGGGGAATGAGCAGTTCTTC	CASSPDRSSGNWGNEQFF
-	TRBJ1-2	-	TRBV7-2	TGTGCCAGCAGCCCTTCCTGGGCCGGCTACACCTTC	CASSPSWAGYTF
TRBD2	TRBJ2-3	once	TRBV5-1	TGCGCCAGTGGACTAGCGGGCAACACAGATACGCAGTATTTT	CASGLAGNTDTQYF
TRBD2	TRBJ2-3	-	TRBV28	TGTGCCAGCAGAATCGGGGGAGCGGGAGCGGCAGATACGCAGTATTTT	CASRIGGAGAADTQYF
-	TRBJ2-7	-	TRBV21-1	TGTGCCAGCAGCATGCTCGGGACTAGGGTTAACTACGAGCAGTACTTC	CASSMLGTRVNYEQYF
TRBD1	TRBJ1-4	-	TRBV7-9	TGTGCCAGCAGCTTAGCGGGGACAGGGTTGGGTGAAAAACTGTTTTTT	CASSLAGTGLGEKLFF
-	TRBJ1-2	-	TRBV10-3	TGTGCCATCAGTGAGTCTGCAGGGGAATATGGCTACACCTTC	CAISESAGEYGYTF
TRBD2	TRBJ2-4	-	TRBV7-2	TGTGCCAGCAGCCTCTATAGCGGGAAAAACATTCAGTACTTC	CASSLYSGKNIQYF
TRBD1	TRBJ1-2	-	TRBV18	TGTGCCAGCTCACCACTTAGTCCCGGGACAGGGAACTATGGCTACACCTTC	CASSPLSPGTGNYGYTF
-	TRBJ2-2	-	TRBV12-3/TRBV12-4	TGTGCCAGCAGAGGGGTAGGAGTCGGGGAGCTGTTTTTT	CASRGVGVGELFF
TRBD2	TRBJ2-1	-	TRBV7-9	TGTGCCAGCAGCCCCGCCCTAGCGGGAGTAGATGAGCAGTTCTTC	CASSPALAGVDEQFF
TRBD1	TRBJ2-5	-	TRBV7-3	TGTGCCAGCAGCCCAGGACAGGGGGCATCCCAAGAGACCCAGTACTTC	CASSPGQGASQETQYF
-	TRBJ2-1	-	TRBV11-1	TGTGCCAGCAGCTTAAATCGGCAGGGGTACAATGAGCAGTTCTTC	CASSLNRQGYNEQFF
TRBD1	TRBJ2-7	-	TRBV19	TGTGCCAGTAGCGAGACAGGGGGCACTTTCGAGCAGTACTTC	CASSETGGTFEQYF
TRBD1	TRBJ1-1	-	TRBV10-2	TGCGCCAGCAGGGGATACCCGGGACAGGAGGAGAACACTGAAGCTTTCTTT	CASRGYPGQEENTEAFF
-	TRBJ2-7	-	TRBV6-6	TGTGCCAGCCAGGGTACCTACGAGCAGTACTTC	CASQGTYEQYF
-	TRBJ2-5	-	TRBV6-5	TGTGCCAGCACCGGGCCCGCGGGAGAGACCCAGTACTTC	CASTGPAGETQYF
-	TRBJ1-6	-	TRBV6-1	TGTGCCAGCAGTGATTCGGCAGGGTATAATTCACCCCTCCACTTT	CASSDSAGYNSPLHF
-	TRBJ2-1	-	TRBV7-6	TGTGCCAGCAGCCCGAGACATTTGCCGCAAGATGGGCAGTTCTTC	CASSPRHLPQDGQFF
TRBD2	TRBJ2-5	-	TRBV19	TGTGCCAGTAGTATCCGAGCGGGAGGGCGAGAGACCCAGTACTTC	CASSIRAGGRETQYF
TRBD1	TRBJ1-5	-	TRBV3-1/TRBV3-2	TGTGCCAGCACCCTCTCCCTCAGGGACAGGGGGTCGGGCAATCAGCCCCAGCATTTT	CASTLSLRDRGSGNQPQHF
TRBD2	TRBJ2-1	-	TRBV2	TGTGCCAGCAGTGATATTGCGGGAGGGATTTACAATGAGCAGTTCTTC	CASSDIAGGIYNEQFF
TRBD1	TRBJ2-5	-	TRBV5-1	TGCGCCAGCAGCTTTACCAAAACCCAGCGGACAGGGTTAAAAGAGACCCAGTACTTC	CASSFTKTQRTGLKETQYF
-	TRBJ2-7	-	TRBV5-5	TGTGCCAGCAGCTCCCCCGGACAGAGGGCCTACGAGCAGTACTTC	CASSSPGQRAYEQYF
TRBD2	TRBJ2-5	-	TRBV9	TGTGCCAGCAGCGTACAACCCGGGAGGCCCCAAGAGACCCAGTACTTC	CASSVQPGRPQETQYF
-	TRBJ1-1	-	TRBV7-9	TGTGCCAGCAGCTTAGGAGACAGAAAAGCTTTCTTT	CASSLGDRKAFF
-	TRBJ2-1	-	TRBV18	TGTGCCAGCTCACCACGGCTAGCTGGGGAGCAGTTCTTC	CASSPRLAGEQFF
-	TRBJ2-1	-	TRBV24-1	TGTGCCACCAGTGATCCCACTGCGACCGACAGGTCGTTCTACAATGAGCAGTTCTTC	CATSDPTATDRSFYNEQFF
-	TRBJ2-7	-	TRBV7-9	TGTGCCAGCAGCTTAGGGGGAGGAGAGCAGTACTTC	CASSLGGGEQYF
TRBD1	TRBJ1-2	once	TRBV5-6	TGTGCCAGCGCCAGGGGGCAGGGGGACTATGGCTACACCTTC	CASARGQGDYGYTF
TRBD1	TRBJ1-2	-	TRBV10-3	TGTGCCATCAGTGGAGGGGGCTTAGGCTACACCTTC	CAISGGGLGYTF
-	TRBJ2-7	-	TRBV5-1	TGCGCCAGCAGCGGAGGGACTCCCCTCCGCGAGCAGTACTTC	CASSGGTPLREQYF
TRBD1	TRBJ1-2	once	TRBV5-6	TGTGCCAGCTCGATAATGTCACGGGACAGGGGGCTCTACACCTTC	CASSIMSRDRGLYTF
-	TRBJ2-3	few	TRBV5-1	TGCGCCAGCAGCTTGGCTACTACGCAGTATTTT	CASSLATTQYF
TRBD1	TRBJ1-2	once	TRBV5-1	TGCGCCAGCAGCCGGGACAGAGCTTATGGCTACACCTTC	CASSRDRAYGYTF